This passage covers 5 T cell receptor beta chains from one sample sequenced in a study of OX40 agonist ivuxolimab in advanced cancers. Using immunoSEQ multiplex PCR, the repertoire was profiled, and TCRdb retains in-frame clones only, with some absent. Among roughly 79,000 clones, less than 95% were seen once, and the ten largest hold about 10%. This sample comprised CD4+ or CD8+ T cells sorted from blood, obtained in a trial of the OX40 agonist ivuxolimab. The origin of the receptors is an adult with an advanced solid tumor such as melanoma, head and neck, liver or kidney cancer.

The chain combines TRBV9 with TRBJ1-1, with D perhaps TRBD1 (5 bases). The germline CDR1 and CDR2 sequences are SGDLS and YYNGEE. V lost 4 bases and J lost 1, with 14 bases in between. The CDR3 totals 15 residues. The CDR3 here is CASSPEGRGNTEAFF. In nucleotides, the CDR3 is TGTGCCAGCAGCCCAGAGGGGAGGGGGAACACTGAAGCTTTCTTT.

The V call is TRBV6-5, the J call TRBJ1-1; unclear D gene. Per germline, CDR1 MNHEY and CDR2 SVGAGI. The V end lost 2 bases, the J end lost 4 bases, and 11 bases lay between the germline ends. This CDR3 contains 14 residues. The CDR3 sequence: CASSYTSPSTEAFF. The CDR3, as DNA: TGTGCCAGCAGTTACACGTCTCCGAGCACTGAAGCTTTCTTT.

The rearrangement links TRBV6-5 to TRBJ2-3; 11 bases map to TRBD2. The CDR3 is 16 residues long. Germline V lookup: CDR1 MNHEY, CDR2 SVGAGI. The junction had 4 bases not matched to a gene; V was cut back by 0 bases and J by 5 bases. As DNA, the CDR3 is TGTGCCAGCAGTTACTCTACTAGCGGGGGAATAGATACGCAGTATTTT. It specifies CASSYSTSGGIDTQYF.

Details on this clone: The junction departs from the called germline gene at one end, perhaps through a read error. The rearrangement joins TRBV7-7 to TRBJ2-2, with TRBD1 as a possible D gene (7 bases). CDR1 is SSHAT, CDR2 FNYEAQ, per germline (reference sequence). The CDR3 totals 15 residues. CDR3 region: CASSSAGQWAGELFF. Here the CDR3 DNA reads TGTGCTAGCAGCTCCGCGGGACAGTGGGCCGGGGAGCTGTTTTTT.

The chain uses TRBV6-5 and TRBJ2-3, with 8 bases aligning to TRBD1. J gave up 3 bases and V 2 bases, and 4 bases lay outside the gene matches. CDR1 and CDR2 from the germline V gene are MNHEY and SVGAGI. This CDR3 contains 15 residues. CDR3 region: CASSYATGGTDTQYF. In nucleotides, the CDR3 is TGTGCCAGCAGTTACGCCACAGGGGGGACAGATACGCAGTATTTT.